This TCR beta chain emerged from a study of blood T cells in healthy people across ages (dated by TCRdb to 2015 to 2017). Some background on the complete study: In model experiments, roughly one uniquely barcoded TCR beta cDNA molecule per two T cells was captured by template switching. The study measured age-related changes in TCR beta repertoire diversity using deep sequencing normalized with unique cDNA molecular identifiers. The donors were divided into four age groups: young (average around 16 years), middle-aged (under 40), aged (roughly 60) and long-lived (about 79). To avoid experimental bias, donors of different ages were spread randomly across the sequencing lanes. For two donors (one aged 18 to 30 and one aged 80 or older), the study analyzed two additional independent replicas of 1 million unique cDNA reads from the same blood draw. The study at large found these results: Bulk unsorted PBMC profiling prevented conclusive comparison of naive and antigen-experienced compartments. Total diversity estimates from one million sequenced T cells were considered lower bounds and underestimates. The long-lived group showed more naive CD4+ T cells, fewer expanded clones and increased TCR diversity than the aged group, suggesting age selection. As age increased, observed TCR beta diversity per million T cells dropped in a roughly linear way, and a significant reduction was already evident by age about 40. Because donor CMV infection status was unknown, age-related changes in expanded clonotypes were potentially confounded. Observed TCR beta diversity correlated strongly with the percentage of naive T cells measured by flow cytometry.

To prepare the library, 5' RACE was applied. Sequenced using an Illumina HiSeq 2500. The second PCR ran for roughly 6 to 11 cycles and used a J-beta primer mix along with a sample-barcoded 5' primer. A unique molecular identifier was introduced onto each TCR beta cDNA molecule by a template-switch 5' adaptor carrying 12 random nucleotides. Each sample yielded at least 2.5 million CDR3-containing paired-end reads. First-strand cDNA synthesis was performed from all RNA using the Mint cDNA synthesis kit, with priming by a TRBC-specific oligonucleotide. After uracil-DNA glycosylase treatment, a first 18-cycle PCR used universal primers M1SS and BC2_uni_R on all cDNA. Under the source paper's analysis protocol: For normalization, 1 million high-quality reads, each with a distinct molecular identifier, were randomly selected from each sample. Instead of being binned into consensus sequences, reads with shared molecular identifiers were discarded. MiTCR, set to a Q25 quality threshold and the strictest error-elimination algorithm, was used for CDR3 identification, clonotype clustering and error correction. Lower-bound total TCR beta diversity was estimated with a nonparametric unseen species model using Euler transformation. TCRdb cleaned the public reads at Q25 with fastp, built clones with MiXCR and kept in-frame beta chains. Each entry is one CDR3 protein sequence, shown with its most common DNA and genes. TCRdb's processing, not the authors' own work, is the source of the V and J calls. This sample lists 650,000 or so distinct CDR3 sequences; approximately 52% were detected once. In total, the top ten clones hold about 13% of the sample.

In the case of this clonotype: What antigen it recognizes has not been identified. There are no base qualities to consult, and no much larger clone falls within one base.

The approximately 39 donors, aged roughly 6 to 100 years, were systemically healthy Caucasian individuals from Russia. Roughly 10 milliliters of peripheral blood were collected from each donor into EDTA-treated Vacutainer tubes. PBMCs were isolated by Ficoll-Paque density-gradient centrifugation, with at least 6 million obtained per sample. Trizol reagent was used to extract total RNA from the PBMCs, yielding at least 6 micrograms per sample. For every donor, an aliquot of PBMCs went through flow cytometry to measure the percentages of naive CD45RAhigh/CD27high T cells. Sequencing was done on a sample of blood. The TCR originated in a woman of 80 years or more in good health.

The DNA is TGTGCCAGCAGCTTAGCGGTATGGACTAGCGGAGTAGCCAAAAACATTCAGTACTTC. Its translation is CASSLAVWTSGVAKNIQYF. This sequence uses TRBV7-2 and TRBJ2-4; 10 middle bases align to TRBD2. CDR1 and CDR2 are drawn from the germline V gene: SGHTA, FQGNSA. From its cysteine to its phenylalanine, the CDR3 spans 19 amino acids. CDR3 DNA only is kept here, 57 bases in frame from base 1. Unmatched junction bases come to 8, with V trimmed by 0 bases and J by 0 bases.